A selection of T cell receptor beta chains follows, all from one sample in a study of CD8+CD57+ T cells in acquired aplastic anemia. MiXCR, run by TCRdb on the reads, gives a single entry per CDR3 protein. The sample records around 140,000 distinct CDR3 sequences, about 40% being singletons. The source material was sorted CD4+, CD8+, or CD8+CD57+ T cells (not recorded which) from PBMCs. The receptor set was obtained from a human donor in good health, serving as a control. Both conserved end residues are part of each CDR3. D genes are given only for firm matches. Clone size is shown for a subset of rows, as once, few, many or a class of expanded clone.

d_gene	v_gene	abundance	j_gene	CDR3aa	CDR3nt
-	TRBV6-6	many	TRBJ2-7	CASSYGRNYEQYF	TGTGCCAGCAGTTACGGTCGGAACTACGAGCAGTACTTC
-	TRBV12-3/TRBV12-4	few	TRBJ2-2	CASSLGGFRGELFF	TGTGCCAGCAGTTTGGGTGGGTTCCGCGGGGAGCTGTTTTTT
-	TRBV10-1	-	TRBJ1-5	CASTPGRDGQPQHF	TGCGCCAGCACTCCGGGGAGGGACGGTCAGCCCCAGCATTTT
TRBD1	TRBV2	-	TRBJ1-6	CASSRRQGDSPLHF	TGTGCCAGCAGCCGAAGACAGGGGGATTCACCCCTCCACTTT
-	TRBV15	-	TRBJ2-3	CATSRGTTDTQYF	TGTGCCACCAGCAGAGGGACCACAGATACGCAGTATTTT
TRBD1	TRBV19	many	TRBJ1-2	CASTTRGTGGAIYGYTF	TGTGCCAGTACCACCCGCGGGACAGGGGGCGCGATATATGGCTACACCTTC
-	TRBV20-1	-	TRBJ2-7	CSANDPIGPSYEQYF	TGCAGTGCTAACGATCCGATAGGACCATCCTACGAGCAGTACTTC
-	TRBV9	many	TRBJ1-6	CASSVLDTSPNSPLHF	TGTGCCAGCAGCGTTCTTGATACCAGCCCAAATTCACCCCTCCACTTT
-	TRBV19	once	TRBJ1-2	CASSPTRRTNYGYTF	TGTGCCAGTAGTCCGACCAGAAGGACCAACTATGGCTACACCTTC
-	TRBV29-1	-	TRBJ1-2	CSVGAEANYGYTF	TGCAGCGTTGGGGCGGAAGCTAACTATGGCTACACCTTC
-	TRBV6-2/TRBV6-3	-	TRBJ1-1	CASTLWESATEAFF	TGTGCCAGCACCCTCTGGGAGTCCGCCACTGAAGCTTTCTTT
-	TRBV2	many	TRBJ1-2	CASSEQAANYGYTF	TGTGCCAGCAGTGAACAGGCAGCTAACTATGGCTACACCTTC
TRBD2	TRBV20-1	-	TRBJ2-5	CSALAGGPETQYF	TGCAGTGCACTAGCGGGAGGGCCTGAGACCCAGTACTTC
TRBD2	TRBV20-1	many	TRBJ2-3	CSAHRTGLANTDTQYF	TGCAGTGCACACCGAACGGGACTAGCGAACACAGATACGCAGTATTTT
TRBD1	TRBV12-3/TRBV12-4	many	TRBJ1-2	CASSFGTGLTYGYTF	TGTGCCAGCAGTTTCGGGACAGGTCTTACCTATGGCTACACCTTC
-	TRBV12-3/TRBV12-4	many	TRBJ2-3	CASSSRQSTDTQYF	TGTGCCAGCAGTTCCCGCCAGTCCACAGATACGCAGTATTTT
TRBD1	TRBV10-3	-	TRBJ1-2	CAISDTTGPNYGYTF	TGTGCCATCAGTGATACGACAGGGCCTAACTATGGCTACACCTTC
-	TRBV7-9	many	TRBJ2-7	CASSLAWGSEQYF	TGTGCCAGCAGCTTAGCGTGGGGGAGCGAGCAGTACTTC
-	TRBV7-6	-	TRBJ1-6	CASSLGRSNSPLHF	TGTGCCAGCAGCTTAGGACGGAGCAATTCACCCCTCCACTTT
TRBD1	TRBV12-3/TRBV12-4	-	TRBJ1-1	CASRTTGGYTEAFF	TGTGCCAGCAGGACCACAGGGGGGTACACTGAAGCTTTCTTT
-	TRBV2	few	TRBJ1-2	CASSADRLPPNYGYTF	TGTGCCAGCAGTGCCGACCGACTCCCCCCCAACTATGGCTACACCTTC
TRBD1	TRBV6-2/TRBV6-3	few	TRBJ2-7	CASSYSVVHQGDRGRSYEQYF	TGTGCCAGCAGTTACTCGGTGGTTCACCAGGGGGACAGGGGGAGGTCCTACGAGCAGTACTTC
-	TRBV19	many	TRBJ2-7	CASKVTDSTENYEQYF	TGTGCCAGTAAAGTAACGGATTCTACCGAAAACTACGAGCAGTACTTC
-	TRBV9	many	TRBJ2-1	CASSADYYNEQFF	TGTGCCAGCAGCGCGGACTACTACAATGAGCAGTTCTTC
-	TRBV3-1	many	TRBJ1-3	CASSQGVGRNTIYF	TGTGCCAGCAGCCAAGGTGTAGGCCGAAACACCATATATTTT
TRBD1	TRBV9	-	TRBJ1-2	CASSVLPKIGQGNYGYTF	TGTGCCAGCAGCGTACTACCCAAAATCGGACAGGGTAACTATGGCTACACCTTC
-	TRBV12-3/TRBV12-4	many	TRBJ2-2	CASRRLNTGELFF	TGTGCCAGCAGACGACTGAACACCGGGGAGCTGTTTTTT
-	TRBV2	once	TRBJ1-2	CASSEDQAPYGYTF	TGTGCCAGCAGTGAGGATCAGGCACCCTATGGCTACACCTTC
-	TRBV12-3/TRBV12-4	-	TRBJ1-4	CASTKQGRERVNEKLFF	TGTGCCAGCACTAAACAGGGTCGGGAGCGTGTTAATGAAAAACTGTTTTTT
-	TRBV9	many	TRBJ2-7	CASSASTGGMEQYF	TGTGCCAGCAGCGCTTCTACTGGGGGTATGGAGCAGTACTTC
TRBD2	TRBV20-1	many	TRBJ2-5	CSARGGLAGRGLAGVGETQYF	TGCAGTGCTAGAGGGGGTCTGGCAGGGCGGGGACTAGCGGGAGTTGGAGAGACCCAGTACTTC
TRBD1	TRBV7-3	-	TRBJ2-7	CASSQIWQGDLSEQYF	TGTGCCAGCAGCCAGATCTGGCAGGGGGACCTCTCCGAGCAGTACTTC
-	TRBV29-1	few	TRBJ1-1	CSVEKGNTEAFF	TGCAGCGTTGAAAAGGGGAACACTGAAGCTTTCTTT
-	TRBV6-5	few	TRBJ2-7	CASSWAGVSYEQYF	TGTGCCAGCAGTTGGGCAGGGGTATCCTACGAGCAGTACTTC
-	TRBV10-1	-	TRBJ1-2	CASSEDLNYGYAF	TGCGCCAGCAGTGAAGACTTAAACTATGGCTACGCCTTC
-	TRBV6-1	many	TRBJ1-5	CASSDVVYQPQHF	TGTGCCAGCAGTGATGTAGTGTATCAGCCCCAGCATTTT
TRBD2	TRBV7-9	few	TRBJ2-1	CASSSSGANEQFF	TGTGCCAGCAGCTCTAGCGGAGCCAATGAGCAGTTCTTC